The rows below give T cell receptor beta chains drawn from one sample of a study of tumor-infiltrating lymphocytes in primary liver carcinoma. From the multiplex PCR reads, TCRdb called clonotypes with MiXCR, one entry per CDR3 protein. The sample has approximately 73,000 distinct CDR3 sequences; approximately 74% are singletons. Input material: liver tumor tissue from sampling region 4. The receptors shown here come from a man in his forties or fifties with primary liver carcinoma and hepatitis B virus infection. The CDR3 runs from the conserved cysteine through the conserved F or W. The D gene is left open where the match is weak. Clone size appears in some rows only: once, few, many, or a class for an expanded clone.

V gene: TRBV6-1; clone size: -; J gene: TRBJ1-1; D gene: -; CDR3 protein: CPSRDTATVNTEAFF; CDR3 DNA: TGTCCCAGCAGAGACACCGCGACAGTGAACACTGAAGCTTTCTTT
V gene: TRBV4-1; clone size: many; J gene: TRBJ2-7; D gene: TRBD1; CDR3 protein: CASSPRGGQGAYEQYF; CDR3 DNA: TGCGCCAGCAGCCCACGAGGCGGACAGGGGGCCTACGAGCAGTACTTC
V gene: TRBV12-3/TRBV12-4; clone size: -; J gene: TRBJ2-7; D gene: TRBD2; CDR3 protein: CASEPGLAGNYYEQCF; CDR3 DNA: TGTGCCAGCGAACCGGGACTAGCGGGCAACTACTACGAGCAGTGCTTC
V gene: TRBV6-1; clone size: many; J gene: TRBJ2-3; D gene: TRBD1; CDR3 protein: CASSLTGGDTQYF; CDR3 DNA: TGTGCCAGCAGCTTGACAGGGGGCGATACGCAGTATTTT
V gene: TRBV6-6; clone size: -; J gene: TRBJ1-3; D gene: -; CDR3 protein: CASSFDATTRNTIYF; CDR3 DNA: TGTGCCAGTAGTTTCGACGCAACCACAAGAAACACCATATATTTT
V gene: TRBV7-9; clone size: -; J gene: TRBJ2-5; D gene: -; CDR3 protein: CASSLRLGAEETQYF; CDR3 DNA: TGTGCCAGCAGCTTACGGCTAGGCGCGGAAGAGACCCAGTACTTC
V gene: TRBV11-3; clone size: -; J gene: TRBJ2-3; D gene: -; CDR3 protein: CASSSGGGGTSTQYF; CDR3 DNA: TGTGCCAGCAGCTCAGGGGGCGGGGGCACAAGTACGCAGTATTTT
V gene: TRBV6-2/TRBV6-3; clone size: many; J gene: TRBJ2-1; D gene: -; CDR3 protein: CASSLENYNEQFF; CDR3 DNA: TGTGCCAGCAGTTTAGAGAACTACAATGAGCAGTTCTTC
V gene: TRBV7-9; clone size: few; J gene: TRBJ2-7; D gene: -; CDR3 protein: CVSSFTGSAIYEQYF; CDR3 DNA: TGTGTCAGCAGCTTTACAGGGAGCGCAATCTACGAGCAGTACTTC
V gene: TRBV28; clone size: -; J gene: TRBJ2-7; D gene: -; CDR3 protein: CASSSGTDEQYF; CDR3 DNA: TGTGCCAGCAGCTCCGGGACCGACGAGCAGTACTTC
V gene: TRBV29-1; clone size: few; J gene: TRBJ2-3; D gene: -; CDR3 protein: CRVLLPGVVDKQYF; CDR3 DNA: TGCAGGGTTCTTCTTCCGGGAGTGGTAGATAAGCAGTATTTT
V gene: TRBV9; clone size: -; J gene: TRBJ1-1; D gene: -; CDR3 protein: CASSVDGRRNTEAFF; CDR3 DNA: TGTGCCAGCAGCGTAGATGGCCGGCGCAACACTGAAGCTTTCTTT
V gene: TRBV7-3; clone size: -; J gene: TRBJ2-5; D gene: -; CDR3 protein: CAISPSGETQYF; CDR3 DNA: TGTGCCATCAGCCCGAGTGGAGAGACCCAGTACTTC
V gene: TRBV14; clone size: -; J gene: TRBJ1-4; D gene: -; CDR3 protein: CAGSRLLGNRDFEKLFF; CDR3 DNA: TGTGCCGGCAGCCGCTTGTTAGGTAACAGGGACTTTGAAAAACTGTTTTTT
V gene: TRBV29-1; clone size: medium-sized; J gene: TRBJ2-7; D gene: -; CDR3 protein: CSAWSSGSSYEQYF; CDR3 DNA: TGCAGCGCCTGGTCCTCAGGCAGCTCCTACGAGCAGTACTTC
V gene: TRBV6-1; clone size: many; J gene: TRBJ2-1; D gene: -; CDR3 protein: CASSEAPKGQFF; CDR3 DNA: TGTGCCAGCAGTGAAGCTCCCAAGGGGCAGTTCTTC
V gene: TRBV19; clone size: -; J gene: TRBJ2-5; D gene: -; CDR3 protein: CTSGPLPGAAETQYF; CDR3 DNA: TGTACCAGTGGTCCCCTCCCGGGAGCTGCGGAGACCCAGTACTTC
V gene: TRBV13; clone size: -; J gene: TRBJ2-7; D gene: -; CDR3 protein: CASSPLAGSSHEQYF; CDR3 DNA: TGTGCCAGTAGCCCCCTGGCAGGGAGCTCCCACGAGCAGTACTTC
V gene: TRBV7-8; clone size: many; J gene: TRBJ1-2; D gene: -; CDR3 protein: CASAEWAGETYGYTF; CDR3 DNA: TGTGCCAGCGCGGAGTGGGCAGGGGAGACCTATGGCTACACCTTC
V gene: TRBV11-3; clone size: -; J gene: TRBJ1-1; D gene: -; CDR3 protein: CTSSLVGGSEAFF; CDR3 DNA: TGTACCAGCAGCTTAGTAGGGGGGTCTGAAGCTTTCTTT